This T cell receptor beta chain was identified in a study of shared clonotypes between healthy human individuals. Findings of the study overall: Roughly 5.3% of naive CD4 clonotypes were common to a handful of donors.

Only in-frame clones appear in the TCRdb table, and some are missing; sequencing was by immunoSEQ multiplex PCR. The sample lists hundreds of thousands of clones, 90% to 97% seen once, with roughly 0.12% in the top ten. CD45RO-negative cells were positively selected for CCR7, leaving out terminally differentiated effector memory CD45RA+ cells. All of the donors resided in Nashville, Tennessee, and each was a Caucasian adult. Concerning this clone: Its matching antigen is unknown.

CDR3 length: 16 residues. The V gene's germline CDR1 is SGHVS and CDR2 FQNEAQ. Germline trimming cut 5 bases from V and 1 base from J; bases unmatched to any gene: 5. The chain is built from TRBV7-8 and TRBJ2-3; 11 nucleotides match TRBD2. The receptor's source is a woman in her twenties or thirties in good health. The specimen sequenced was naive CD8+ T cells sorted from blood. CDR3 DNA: TGTGCCAGCAGCCCTGGGACTAGCGGTCGCACAGATACGCAGTATTTT. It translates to CASSPGTSGRTDTQYF.